Below are 2 T cell receptor beta chains sequenced from a single sample in a study of STAT5B mutations in CD4+ large granular lymphocyte leukemia. Libraries were prepared by immunoSEQ multiplex PCR; TCRdb keeps only in-frame clonotypes and omits some of them. The sample includes about 38,000 clones, 65% to 90% of them seen just once. What was sequenced was CD4+ T cells from blood buffy coats. These receptors were obtained from a human donor in good health.

Comment on this clone: The sample carries other DNA sequences with the same CDR3. J is TRBJ1-1 and V is TRBV6-5; 7 positions match TRBD1. Looked up from germline, CDR1 is MNHEY and CDR2 is SVGAGI. The CDR3 covers 14 residues. J gave up 0 bases and V 6 bases, and 4 bases lay outside the gene matches. The CDR3 nucleotides are TGTGCCAGCAGCCTAGACAGGGTGAACACTGAAGCTTTCTTT. Amino acids: CASSLDRVNTEAFF.

The gene calls are TRBV2 and TRBJ2-1, with TRBD1 matching over 9 bases. The CDR3 loop spans 17 amino acids. Germline V gene lookup returns CDR1 SNHLY and CDR2 FYNNEI. Trimming at V came to 8 bases and at J to 3 bases, leaving 14 bases not matched to a gene. The CDR3 reads CASPVTLDRGNYNEQFF. The CDR3 region has the DNA TGTGCCAGCCCAGTGACCCTCGACAGGGGGAACTACAATGAGCAGTTCTTC.